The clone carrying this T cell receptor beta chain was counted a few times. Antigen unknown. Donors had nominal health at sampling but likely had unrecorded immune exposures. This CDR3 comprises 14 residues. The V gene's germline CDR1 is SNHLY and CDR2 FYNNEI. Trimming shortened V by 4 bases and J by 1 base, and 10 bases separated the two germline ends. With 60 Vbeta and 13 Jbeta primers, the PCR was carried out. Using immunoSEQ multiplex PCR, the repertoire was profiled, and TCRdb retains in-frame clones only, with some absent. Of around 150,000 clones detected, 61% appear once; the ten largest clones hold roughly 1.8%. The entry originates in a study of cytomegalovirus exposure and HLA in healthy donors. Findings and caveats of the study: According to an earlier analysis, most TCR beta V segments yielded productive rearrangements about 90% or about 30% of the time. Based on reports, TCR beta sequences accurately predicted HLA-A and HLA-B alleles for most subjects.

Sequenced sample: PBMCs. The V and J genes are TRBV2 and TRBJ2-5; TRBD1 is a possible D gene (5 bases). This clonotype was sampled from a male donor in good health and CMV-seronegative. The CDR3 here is CASSVRTSQETQYF. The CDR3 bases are TGTGCCAGCAGTGTCCGGACAAGCCAAGAGACCCAGTACTTC.